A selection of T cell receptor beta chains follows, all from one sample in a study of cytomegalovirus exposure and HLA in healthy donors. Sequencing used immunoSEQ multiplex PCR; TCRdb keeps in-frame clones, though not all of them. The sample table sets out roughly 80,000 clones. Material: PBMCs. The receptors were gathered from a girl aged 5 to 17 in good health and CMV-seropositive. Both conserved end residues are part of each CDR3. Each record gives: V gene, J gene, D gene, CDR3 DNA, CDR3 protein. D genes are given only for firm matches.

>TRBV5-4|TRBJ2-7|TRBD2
TGTGCCAGCAGCAAGACTAGCGGGGGCCTCAACGAGCAGTACTTC
CASSKTSGGLNEQYF
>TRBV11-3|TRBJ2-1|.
TGTGCCAGCAGCTTTGGGAACCCAGGGGCCGACAATGAGCAGTTCTTC
CASSFGNPGADNEQFF
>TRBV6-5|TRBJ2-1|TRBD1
TGTGCCAGCAGTTACCCTACGAGGGGACAGGCCAATGAGCAGTTCTTC
CASSYPTRGQANEQFF
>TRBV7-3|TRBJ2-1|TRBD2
TGTGCCAGCAGCCCGGGACTATACAACAATGAGCAGTTCTTC
CASSPGLYNNEQFF
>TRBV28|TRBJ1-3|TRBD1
TGTGCCAGCAGGGCCCTGACAGGGCCTGGAAACACCATATATTTT
CASRALTGPGNTIYF
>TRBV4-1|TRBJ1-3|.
TGCGCCAGCAGCCAAGCCCGGAGTCTCGTACCCTCTGGAAACACCATATATTTT
CASSQARSLVPSGNTIYF
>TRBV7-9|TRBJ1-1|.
TGTGCCAGCCGCCCGGGTCGGGGGGACACTGAAGCTTTCTTT
CASRPGRGDTEAFF
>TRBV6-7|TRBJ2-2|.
TGTGCCAGCACATCGGACTTGAACACCGGGGAGCTGTTTTTT
CASTSDLNTGELFF
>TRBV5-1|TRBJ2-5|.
TGCGCCAGCAGCTTGGACGGAGGACAAGAGACCCAGTACTTC
CASSLDGGQETQYF
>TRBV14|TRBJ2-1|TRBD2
TGTGCCAGCACTAACCCCCCGGGACTAGCGGGGGACAATGAGCAGTTCTTC
CASTNPPGLAGDNEQFF
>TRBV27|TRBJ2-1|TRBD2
TGTGCCAGCACCAGCGGGACTCCCTACAATGAGCAGTTCTTC
CASTSGTPYNEQFF
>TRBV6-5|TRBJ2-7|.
TGTGCCAGCAGTTACTCGCCGGGGACCTACGAGCAGTACTTC
CASSYSPGTYEQYF
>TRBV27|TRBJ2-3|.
TGTGCCAGCAGTTCCCCTCGCGGGATCACAGATACGCAGTATTTT
CASSSPRGITDTQYF
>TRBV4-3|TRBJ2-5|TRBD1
TGCGCCAGCAGCCCAGACGGGACAGGGGGCGAGACCCAGTACTTC
CASSPDGTGGETQYF
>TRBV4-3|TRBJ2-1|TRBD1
TGCGCCAGCAGCCAAGATAGGGGGACAGGGGCCTACAATGAGCAGTTCTTC
CASSQDRGTGAYNEQFF
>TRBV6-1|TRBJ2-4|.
TGTGCCAGCAGTGAGACGGGGGGCCTAGCCAAAAACATTCAGTACTTC
CASSETGGLAKNIQYF
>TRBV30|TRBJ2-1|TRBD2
TGTGCCTGTGAGAGCGGGGGCCCGAATGAGCAGTTCTTC
CACESGGPNEQFF
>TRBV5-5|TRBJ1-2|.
TGTGCCAGCAGCTTGCAAGGGAGTCACTGTGGCTACACCTTC
CASSLQGSHCGYTF
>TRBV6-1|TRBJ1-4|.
TGTGCCAGCAGTGAACCAGCAACTAATGAAAAACTGTTTTTT
CASSEPATNEKLFF
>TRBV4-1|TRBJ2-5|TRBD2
TGCGCCAGCAGCCCGACTAGCCCGGGAGAGACCCAGTACTTC
CASSPTSPGETQYF
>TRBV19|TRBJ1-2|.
TGTGCCAGTAGTAGCGGGACTCGAGGGACCTATGGCTACACCTTC
CASSSGTRGTYGYTF
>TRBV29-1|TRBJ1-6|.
TGCAGCGTTGAACGTCTTGAGGGAGGGCATTCACCCCTACACTTT
CSVERLEGGHSPLHF
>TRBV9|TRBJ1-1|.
TGTGCCAGCAGCGTAGCCAGGGGCTCTGAAGCTTTCTTT
CASSVARGSEAFF
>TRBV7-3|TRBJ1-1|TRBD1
TGTGCCAGCAGCTTTGATAACAGGGGCTCGGGTGAAGCTTTCTTT
CASSFDNRGSGEAFF
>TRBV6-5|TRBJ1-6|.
TGTGCCAGCAGTCGAGCCCCGGGTACTTCACCCCTCCACTTT
CASSRAPGTSPLHF
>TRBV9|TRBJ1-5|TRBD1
TGTGCCAGCAGCGCGGGACAGGGTGGTCAGCCCCAGCATTTT
CASSAGQGGQPQHF
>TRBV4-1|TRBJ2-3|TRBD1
TGCGCCAGCAGCCTTGGACAGGGAGCCACAGATACGCAGTATTTT
CASSLGQGATDTQYF
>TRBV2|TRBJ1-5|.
TGTGCCAGCAGGGGAGGAGTGGAATACGAAGATCAGCCCCAGCATTTT
CASRGGVEYEDQPQHF
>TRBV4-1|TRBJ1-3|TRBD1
TGCGCCAGCAGCCTCGGACAGGGCGAGGTAATGGGTGGAAACACCATATATTTT
CASSLGQGEVMGGNTIYF
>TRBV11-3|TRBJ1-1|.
TGTGCCAGCAGCCCCAGGGGCGGGGAAGCTTTCTTT
CASSPRGGEAFF
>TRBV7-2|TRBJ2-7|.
TGTGCCAGCAGCTTAGGCAGGGGCACTTACGAGCAGTACTTC
CASSLGRGTYEQYF
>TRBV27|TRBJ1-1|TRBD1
TGTGCCAGCAGTCCCGGGACAGACAGCACTGAAGCTTTCTTT
CASSPGTDSTEAFF
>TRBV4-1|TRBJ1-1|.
TGCGCCAGCAGCCTCCGGGGGGGCACTGAAGCTTTCTTT
CASSLRGGTEAFF
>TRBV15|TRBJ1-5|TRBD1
TGTGCCACCAGCATCGGGACAGGTAGTTATCAGCCCCAGCATTTT
CATSIGTGSYQPQHF
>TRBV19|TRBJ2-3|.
TGTGCCAGTAGCCCGGGGGTCTATAGCACAGATACGCAGTATTTT
CASSPGVYSTDTQYF
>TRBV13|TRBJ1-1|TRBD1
TGTGCCAGCAGCGACGGGACAGGGGAAGCTCAAGCGTCTGCTTTCTTT
CASSDGTGEAQASAFF
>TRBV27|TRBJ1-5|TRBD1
TGTGCCAGCAGTTCCGGGACAGGGGTTGCACAGCCCCAGCATTTT
CASSSGTGVAQPQHF
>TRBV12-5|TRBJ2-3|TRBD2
TGTGCTAGTGGTTTTTCGTCGGGGGGGCCAGATACGCAGTATTTT
CASGFSSGGPDTQYF
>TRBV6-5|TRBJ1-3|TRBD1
TGTGCCAGCAGGACGGCAGGGGGCTCTGGAAACACCATATATTTT
CASRTAGGSGNTIYF
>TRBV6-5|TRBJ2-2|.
TGTGCCAGCAGTTACAGCGGGTTCGCGAACACCGGGGAGCTGTTTTTT
CASSYSGFANTGELFF
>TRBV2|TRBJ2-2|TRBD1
TGTGCCAGCAGTGACAGGGGGCGGAACACCGGGGAGCTGTTTTTT
CASSDRGRNTGELFF
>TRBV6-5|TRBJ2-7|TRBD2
TGTGCCAGCAGTGGTCCGGGACTAGCCGACGAGCAGTACTTC
CASSGPGLADEQYF
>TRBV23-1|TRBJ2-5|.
TGCGCCAGCAGTCAATCCAACCAAGAGACCCAGTACTTC
CASSQSNQETQYF
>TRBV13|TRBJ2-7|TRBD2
TGTGCCAGCAGCACCGGACTAGGTGAGCAGTACTTC
CASSTGLGEQYF
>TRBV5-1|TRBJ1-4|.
TGCGCCAGCAGCCTCCGGGACACCTTGAAGGGTGAAAAACTGTTTTTT
CASSLRDTLKGEKLFF
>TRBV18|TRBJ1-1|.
TGTGCCAGCTATCCAACAGGAGACACTGAAGCTTTCTTT
CASYPTGDTEAFF
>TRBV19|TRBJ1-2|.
TGTGCCAGTAGTATAGTGGGCAGCCGGGGCTACACCTTC
CASSIVGSRGYTF
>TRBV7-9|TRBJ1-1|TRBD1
TGTGCCAGCAGCTCGGACAGGGGGGCCATGAACACTGAAGCTTTCTTT
CASSSDRGAMNTEAFF
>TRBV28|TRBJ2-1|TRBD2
TGTGCCAGCAGTTTATCCGGGACTAGCGGAAACAATGAGCAGTTCTTC
CASSLSGTSGNNEQFF
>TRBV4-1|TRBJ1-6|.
TGCGCCAGCAGCCAAGGGTATTCCTATAATTCACCCCTACACTTT
CASSQGYSYNSPLHF
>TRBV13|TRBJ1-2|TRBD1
TGTGCCAGCAGTCCAGCTCCCGACAGGGTTTTAGATGGCTACACCTTC
CASSPAPDRVLDGYTF
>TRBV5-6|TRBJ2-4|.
TGTGCCAGCAGCCAGGGACACCTAATAGCCAAAAACATTCAGTACTTC
CASSQGHLIAKNIQYF
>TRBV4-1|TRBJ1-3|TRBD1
TGCGCCAGCAGCCAGATCCAGGACAGGGGGAACACCATATATTTT
CASSQIQDRGNTIYF
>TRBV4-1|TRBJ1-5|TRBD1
TGCGCCAGCAGCCAACAAGGCGACAGGGATGATCAGCCCCAGCATTTT
CASSQQGDRDDQPQHF
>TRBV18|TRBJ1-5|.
TGTGCCAGCTCACCACCCCCGGGGCAGCCCCAGCATTTT
CASSPPPGQPQHF
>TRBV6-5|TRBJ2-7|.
TGTGCCAGCAGTCGGGGGAAGGGTCCCTACGAGCAGTACTTC
CASSRGKGPYEQYF